This T cell receptor (beta chain) was obtained from a study of cytomegalovirus exposure and HLA in healthy donors. The study's findings and limits: Rarity held for most TCR sequences, but there were some public TCRs that occurred in many donors. TCR beta chains numbering some 160 were designated cytomegalovirus-associated.

This clone came up many times. The target antigen is unknown. Profiling relied on immunoSEQ multiplex PCR, and the TCRdb table lists in-frame clones only, not all of them. The sample holds about 120,000 clones; over 85% are singletons and the top ten take around 1.9%. V dropped 3 bases and J dropped 7 bases, with 10 bases sitting between them. Germline-derived CDR1 and CDR2 are SGHTA and FQGNSA. The CDR3 spans 14 residues. Sequenced input: PBMCs. The origin of this receptor is a woman in her late teens or twenties in good health and CMV-seronegative. V is TRBV7-2 and J is TRBJ1-6; maybe TRBD1 (6 bases). CDR3 sequence: CASSFTGSNSPLHF. The CDR3, as DNA: TGTGCCAGCAGCTTTACAGGGAGCAATTCACCCCTCCACTTT.